Shown below are 27 T cell receptor beta chains from a single sample sequenced in a study of T cell changes during pregnancy in multiple sclerosis. TCRdb's table, derived via immunoSEQ multiplex PCR, lists solely in-frame clones and lacks some. The sample lists fewer than 90,000 clones, 94% occurring once. Sequencing used peripheral blood, obtained after pregnancy. The receptors were sampled from a female donor in good health, enrolled as a control in a pregnancy study.

This clone was recorded only once. This chain links TRBV28 with TRBJ1-4; no definite D call. Between the trimmed V and J ends, which lost 6 bases and 6 bases, there was a span of 14 bases. The germline CDR1 and CDR2 sequences are MDHEN and SYDVKM. The CDR3 consists of 14 residues. The CDR3 sequence is CASRRSPGDEKLFF. The DNA of the CDR3 is TGTGCCAGCAGACGGTCTCCCGGGGATGAAAAACTGTTTTTT.

The chain carries TRBV19 and TRBJ2-1; 14 positions agree with TRBD2. The CDR3 is 19 amino acids. Germline trimming cut 5 bases from V and 5 bases from J; bases unmatched to any gene: 14. Germline lookup yields CDR1 LNHDA and CDR2 SQIVND (reference sequence). The CDR3 bases are TGTGCCAGTAGTGGGGCCCGGGACAGGGGACTAGCGGGGGACAATGAGCAGTTCTTC. Translating it yields CASSGARDRGLAGDNEQFF.

This clone is a singleton in its sample. The V gene is TRBV2, the J gene TRBJ2-2, with 9 bases fitting TRBD2. Looked up from germline, CDR1 is SNHLY and CDR2 is FYNNEI. CDR3 length equals 18 residues. The V and J ends lost 2 bases and 5 bases, in that order; junction bases with no gene match: 12. The CDR3 is CASSEPPGTSSRTGELFF. CDR3 coding DNA: TGTGCCAGCAGTGAACCGCCCGGGACTAGCTCCCGAACCGGGGAGCTGTTTTTT.

This chain joins TRBV5-8 and TRBJ2-7, with 7 bases fitting TRBD1. Germline assignment: CDR1 SGHTS and CDR2 YDEGEE. The CDR3 is made up of 14 amino acids. The trim removed 4 bases at V and 0 bases at J, leaving 4 bases unmatched. CDR3 bases: TGTGCCAGCAGCCCCTGGGACAGCTCCTACGAGCAGTACTTC. This encodes CASSPWDSSYEQYF.

This CDR3 is CASSPAGTGGWDTQYF. The CDR3 DNA reads as TGCGCCAGCAGCCCCGCCGGGACAGGGGGCTGGGATACGCAGTATTTT. The chain is built from TRBV4-1 and TRBJ2-3; 12 bases align to TRBD1. V lost 4 bases to trimming and J lost 6 bases; unmatched junction nucleotides: 8. The CDR3 has 16 residues. CDR1 and CDR2 (germline): MGHRA, YSYEKL.

J is TRBJ2-1 and V is TRBV5-1; 7 bases are shared with TRBD1. In germline, CDR1 is SGHRS, CDR2 YFSETQ. This CDR3 comprises 15 residues. V lost 8 bases and J lost 0; bases outside the gene matches: 8. In nucleotides, the CDR3 is TGCGCCAGTGCCGAACAGGGGAGCTCCTACAATGAGCAGTTCTTC. This encodes CASAEQGSSYNEQFF.

The gene calls are TRBV6-5 and TRBJ2-7, with 9 positions matching TRBD1. Germline CDR1 reads MNHEY; CDR2 reads SVGAGI. CDR3 length: 15 residues. With 5 bases clipped from V and 2 bases from J, the junction kept 7 bases outside the gene matches. The CDR3 DNA follows: TGTGCCAGCAGTACTGACAGGGGGGCAACCTACGAGCAGTACTTC. This codes for CASSTDRGATYEQYF.

This clone was seen only once. This rearrangement joins TRBV2 to TRBJ2-5, with D maybe TRBD2 (5 bases). CDR1 is SNHLY and CDR2 is FYNNEI in the germline V gene. CDR3 length equals 13 residues. V lost 7 bases and J lost 5, with 14 bases in between. The CDR3: CASTRLPGETQYF. The CDR3 coding sequence is TGTGCCAGCACTAGACTACCCGGGGAGACCCAGTACTTC.

The CDR3 spells CASSLVRGVGTEAFF. In DNA form, the CDR3 reads TGTGCCAGCAGCCTTGTCAGGGGAGTGGGCACTGAAGCTTTCTTT. The rearrangement joins TRBV2 to TRBJ1-1, with D possibly matching TRBD1 (6 bases). Per germline, CDR1 SNHLY and CDR2 FYNNEI. The CDR3 consists of 15 residues. V was pared by 6 bases and J by 4 bases, with 18 bases between.

This clone was counted a single time. This chain connects TRBV18 to TRBJ2-1; 12 bases align to TRBD1. Per the germline V gene, CDR1 is KGHSH and CDR2 is LQKENI. Trimming took 5 bases from V and 9 from J; bases not matched to a gene: 11. This CDR3 has 16 residues. CDR3: CASSLDRDRGRVEQFF. The CDR3 nucleotides read TGTGCCAGCTCATTAGACCGGGACAGGGGGCGTGTTGAGCAGTTCTTC.

The CDR3 nucleotides read TGCAGCGTTGGGCAGTACAATGAGCAGTTCTTC. Its protein product is CSVGQYNEQFF. This sequence joins TRBV29-1 and TRBJ2-1; D ambiguous. CDR1 SQVTM and CDR2 ANQGSEA come from the germline V gene. Trimming removed 4 bases from V and 4 bases from J, with 5 bases in between. The CDR3 has 11 amino acids.

J is TRBJ1-2 and V is TRBV5-1, with 10 bases aligning to TRBD1. V gave up 4 bases and J gave up 4 bases; unmatched junction bases: 7. CDR1 SGHRS and CDR2 YFSETQ come from the germline V gene. The CDR3 length is 15 residues. CDR3 DNA sequence: TGCGCCAGCAGCGTCGAAGGGACAGGGGTCTATGGCTACACCTTC. Translating it yields CASSVEGTGVYGYTF. The complete variable domain, with remaining parts taken from reference TRBV5-1 and TRBJ1-2, reads KAGVTQTPRYLIKTRGQQVTLSCSPISGHRSVSWYQQTPGQGLQFLFEYFSETQRNKGNFPGRFSGRQFSNSRSEMNVSTLELGDSALYLCASSVEGTGVYGYTFGSGTRLTVV.

The chain has TRBV5-4 and TRBJ2-7; possibly TRBD2 for D (7 bases). Trimming removed 4 bases from V and 3 bases from J, with 14 bases in between. Per germline, CDR1 SGHNT and CDR2 YYREEE (reference sequence). The CDR3 is 14 residues long. The CDR3 DNA reads TGTGCCAGCAGCCTGGGGGGGGGCCTCTACGAGCAGTACTTC. This codes for CASSLGGGLYEQYF.

The chain has TRBV7-9 and TRBJ1-1, with 7 bases matching TRBD1. Germline V CDR1 and CDR2: SEHNR, FQNEAQ (reference sequence). The V and J ends lost 4 bases and 5 bases, in that order; junction bases with no gene match: 10. The CDR3 is made up of 15 amino acids. As DNA, the CDR3 is TGTGCCAGCAGCTACCGAAGACAGGGATATACTGAAGCTTTCTTT. Translated, it gives CASSYRRQGYTEAFF.

The chain joins TRBV6-5 to TRBJ2-7; possible D gene TRBD1, 5 bases. This CDR3 is built from 15 residues. V was pared by 0 bases and J by 9 bases, with 18 bases between. Germline values: CDR1 MNHEY, CDR2 SVGAGI. The CDR3 nucleotides read TGTGCCAGCAGTTACTCCCAGGGTAGCACCACGGGGCAGTACTTC. Translating it yields CASSYSQGSTTGQYF.

The gene calls are TRBV15 and TRBJ2-5; TRBD1 is a possible D gene (6 bases). CDR3 length: 14 amino acids. CDR1 is LNHNV, CDR2 YYDKDF, per germline (reference sequence). Trimming removed 5 bases from V and 0 bases from J, with 10 bases in between. For the CDR3, the DNA is TGTGCCACCAGCGGGGACACTAACCAAGAGACCCAGTACTTC. As protein: CATSGDTNQETQYF.

This rearrangement joins TRBV2 to TRBJ1-1; D gene unclear. Trimming pared 7 bases from V and 0 bases from J, leaving 9 bases between. CDR1 is SNHLY and CDR2 is FYNNEI in the germline V gene. This CDR3 is 13 amino acids long. The CDR3 DNA follows: TGTGCCAGCACGTACGGAGTGAACACTGAAGCTTTCTTT. Protein product: CASTYGVNTEAFF.

The J gene is TRBJ2-5, the V gene TRBV7-9; D is undetermined. V was trimmed by 7 bases and J by 3 bases, leaving 12 bases between them. The CDR3 has 13 amino acids. Germline loops: CDR1 SEHNR, CDR2 FQNEAQ (reference sequence). This CDR3 reads CASNHRVEETQYF. CDR3 coding DNA: TGTGCCAGCAATCATCGGGTCGAAGAGACCCAGTACTTC.

The V gene is TRBV28, the J gene TRBJ2-5; no firm D call. The CDR3 totals 11 residues. The germline V gene encodes CDR1 MDHEN and CDR2 SYDVKM. Trimming took 6 bases from V and 5 from J, leaving 7 bases between them. The DNA of the CDR3 is TGTGCCAGCAGAACACAGGAGACCCAGTACTTC. Translation: CASRTQETQYF. Combining the CDR3 with reference TRBV28 and TRBJ2-5 gives the whole variable domain DVKVTQSSRYLVKRTGEKVFLECVQDMDHENMFWYRQDPGLGLRLIYFSYDVKMKEKGDIPEGYSVSREKKERFSLILESASTNQTSMYLCASRTQETQYFGPGTRLLVL.

This clone was observed once. The chain combines TRBV2 with TRBJ2-3; the match to TRBD2 covers 13 bases. The CDR3 has 17 amino acids. The V segment lost 8 bases and the J segment 6 bases; nucleotides outside the gene matches: 14. The germline CDR1 and CDR2 sequences are SNHLY and FYNNEI. The DNA for the CDR3 is TGTGCCAGCCCAGGGGTGGGGACTAGCGGGAATTTGGATACGCAGTATTTT. Its protein product is CASPGVGTSGNLDTQYF.

The V call is TRBV12-2, the J call TRBJ2-2; the table's D call TRBD1 went unverified against the DNA. TRBV12-2 is a listed pseudogene. The CDR3 runs to 18 residues. CDR3 residues: CASRSSYPRVSNTGELFF. The CDR3 region has the DNA TGTGCAAGTCGCTCCAGCTACCCCAGGGTGAGTAACACCGGGGAGCTGTTTTTT.

V usage is TRBV28 and J usage is TRBJ2-7, with TRBD2 matching 7 bases. Germline V gene sequence: CDR1 MDHEN, CDR2 SYDVKM. The CDR3 sequence is 13 residues long. The J segment lost 9 bases and the V segment lost 4 bases, leaving 9 bases of the junction unmatched. The CDR3 DNA sequence: TGTGCCAGCAGTTCAGCGGGACCGGGGGGGCAGTACTTC. Its translation is CASSSAGPGGQYF.

V and J are TRBV4-1 and TRBJ2-1; TRBD1 matches 9 bases. The germline V gene has CDR1 MGHRA and CDR2 YSYEKL. Germline trimming cut 2 bases from V and 7 bases from J; bases unmatched to any gene: 15. CDR3 length equals 18 residues. Here the CDR3 reads CASSQPPARDRETNEQFF. As DNA, the CDR3 is TGCGCCAGCAGCCAACCCCCGGCCCGGGACAGGGAGACGAATGAGCAGTTCTTC.

The rearrangement uses TRBV28 and TRBJ2-7; 8 positions match TRBD2. CDR1 MDHEN and CDR2 SYDVKM come from the germline V gene. There are 15 residues in the CDR3. The ends lost 6 bases at V and 2 bases at J; junction bases unmatched: 9. Written as DNA, the CDR3 is TGTGCCAGCAGGCCGGGAGGGGGAGGGCCCTACGAGCAGTACTTC. Its protein is CASRPGGGGPYEQYF.

V gene TRBV7-2 combines with J gene TRBJ1-5, with 7 bases identical to TRBD1. The length of the CDR3 is 14 residues. Germline values: CDR1 SGHTA, CDR2 FQGNSA. The V segment lost 5 bases and the J segment 7 bases; nucleotides outside the gene matches: 8. Here the CDR3 DNA reads TGTGCCAGCAGCCCCGGACAGGTGGGACAGCCCCAGCATTTT. Translating gives CASSPGQVGQPQHF.

This clone was detected once. The rearrangement uses TRBV5-4 and TRBJ2-3, with D unresolved. Germline-derived CDR1 and CDR2 are SGHNT and YYREEE (reference sequence). This CDR3 contains 15 residues. V was trimmed by 4 bases and J by 0 bases, leaving 12 bases between them. The CDR3 DNA sequence: TGTGCCAGCAGCCGCTACCCCTCTAGCACAGATACGCAGTATTTT. Translating it yields CASSRYPSSTDTQYF.

The chain joins TRBV9 to TRBJ2-5; D ambiguous. The germline V and J ends were trimmed by 3 bases and 1 base, with 13 bases remaining between them. The CDR3 is 15 residues long. The germline V gene encodes CDR1 SGDLS and CDR2 YYNGEE. The CDR3 DNA reads TGTGCCAGCAGCGGACCTCGCGGTATCCAAGAGACCCAGTACTTC. The encoded protein is CASSGPRGIQETQYF.